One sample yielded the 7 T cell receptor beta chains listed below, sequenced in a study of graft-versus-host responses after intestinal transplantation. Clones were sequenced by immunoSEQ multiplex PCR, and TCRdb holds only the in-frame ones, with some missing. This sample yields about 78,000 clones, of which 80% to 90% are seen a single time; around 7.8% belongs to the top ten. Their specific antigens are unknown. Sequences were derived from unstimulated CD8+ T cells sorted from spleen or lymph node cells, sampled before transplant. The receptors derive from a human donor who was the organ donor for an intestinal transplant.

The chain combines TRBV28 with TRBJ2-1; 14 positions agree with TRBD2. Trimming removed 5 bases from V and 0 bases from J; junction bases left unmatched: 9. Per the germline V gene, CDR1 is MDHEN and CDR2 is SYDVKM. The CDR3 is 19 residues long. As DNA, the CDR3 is TGTGCCAGCAGTCTCGGACTAGCGGGGGGCTCGAGCTCCTACAATGAGCAGTTCTTC. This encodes CASSLGLAGGSSSYNEQFF. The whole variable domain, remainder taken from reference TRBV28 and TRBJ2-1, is DVKVTQSSRYLVKRTGEKVFLECVQDMDHENMFWYRQDPGLGLRLIYFSYDVKMKEKGDIPEGYSVSREKKERFSLILESASTNQTSMYLCASSLGLAGGSSSYNEQFFGPGTRLTVL.

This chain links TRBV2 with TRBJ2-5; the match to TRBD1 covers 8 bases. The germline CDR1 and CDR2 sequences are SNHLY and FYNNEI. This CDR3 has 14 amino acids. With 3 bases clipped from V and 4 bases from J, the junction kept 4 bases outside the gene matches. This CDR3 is CASSESGGLETQYF. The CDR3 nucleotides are TGTGCCAGCAGTGAGTCAGGGGGCTTAGAGACCCAGTACTTC.

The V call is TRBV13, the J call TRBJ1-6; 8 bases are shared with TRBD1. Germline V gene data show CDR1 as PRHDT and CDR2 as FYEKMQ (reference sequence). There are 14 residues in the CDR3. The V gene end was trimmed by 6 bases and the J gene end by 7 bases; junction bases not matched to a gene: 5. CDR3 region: CASSRDRYNSPLHF. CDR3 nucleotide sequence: TGTGCCAGCAGTCGGGACAGGTACAATTCACCCCTCCACTTT.

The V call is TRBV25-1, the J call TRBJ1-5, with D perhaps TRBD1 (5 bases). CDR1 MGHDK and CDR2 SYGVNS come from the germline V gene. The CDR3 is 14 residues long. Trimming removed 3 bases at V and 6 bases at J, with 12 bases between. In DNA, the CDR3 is TGTGCCAGCAGTGAGGGGGGAAATGGTCAGCCCCAGCATTTT. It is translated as CASSEGGNGQPQHF.

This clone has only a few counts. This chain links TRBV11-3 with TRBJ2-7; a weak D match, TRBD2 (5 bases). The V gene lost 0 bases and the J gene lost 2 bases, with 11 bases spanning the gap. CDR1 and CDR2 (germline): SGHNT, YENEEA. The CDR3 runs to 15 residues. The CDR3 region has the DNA TGTGCCAGCAGCTTAGATCTCATGGGAGCCTACGAGCAGTACTTC. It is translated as CASSLDLMGAYEQYF.

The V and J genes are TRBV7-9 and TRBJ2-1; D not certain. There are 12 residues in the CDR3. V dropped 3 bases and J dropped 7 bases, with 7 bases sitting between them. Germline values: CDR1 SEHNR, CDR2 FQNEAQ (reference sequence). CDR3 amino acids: CASSFSPNEQFF. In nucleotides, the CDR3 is TGTGCCAGCAGCTTTTCCCCAAATGAGCAGTTCTTC.

The CDR3 protein is CASSSPGQSEKLFF. The CDR3 DNA reads TGTGCCAGCAGTAGCCCGGGACAGAGTGAAAAACTGTTTTTT. The rearrangement joins TRBV28 to TRBJ1-4; 7 bases are a match to TRBD1. V gave up 5 bases and J gave up 7 bases; unmatched junction bases: 7. The CDR3 is made up of 14 amino acids. CDR1 and CDR2 from the germline V gene are MDHEN and SYDVKM.